Each of the 2 T cell receptor beta chains below was sequenced from the same sample in a study of OX40 agonist ivuxolimab in advanced cancers. Repertoires were generated with immunoSEQ multiplex PCR, while TCRdb's copy carries only in-frame clones and drops some. The table records around 82,000 clones, about 89% of them present only once. Here the sequenced sample was CD4+ or CD8+ T cells sorted from blood, taken in a trial of the OX40 agonist ivuxolimab. The receptors come from an adult with an advanced solid tumor such as melanoma, head and neck, liver or kidney cancer.

The chain uses TRBV28 and TRBJ1-5; D gene unclear. This CDR3 is built from 12 residues. Germline values: CDR1 MDHEN, CDR2 SYDVKM. Trimming pared 4 bases from V and 5 bases from J, leaving 6 bases between. CDR3 loop: CASSSSYQPQHF. CDR3 nucleotides: TGTGCCAGCAGTTCATCTTATCAGCCCCAGCATTTT.

This chain uses TRBV30 with TRBJ2-7, with D possibly matching TRBD1 (6 bases). This CDR3 region has 12 residues. V was cut by 8 bases and J by 4 bases, with 15 bases left in between. Per the germline V gene, CDR1 is GTSNPN and CDR2 is SVGIG (reference sequence). The CDR3 sequence is CAGDKDGYEQYF. DNA for the CDR3: TGTGCCGGGGACAAGGACGGGTACGAGCAGTACTTC.